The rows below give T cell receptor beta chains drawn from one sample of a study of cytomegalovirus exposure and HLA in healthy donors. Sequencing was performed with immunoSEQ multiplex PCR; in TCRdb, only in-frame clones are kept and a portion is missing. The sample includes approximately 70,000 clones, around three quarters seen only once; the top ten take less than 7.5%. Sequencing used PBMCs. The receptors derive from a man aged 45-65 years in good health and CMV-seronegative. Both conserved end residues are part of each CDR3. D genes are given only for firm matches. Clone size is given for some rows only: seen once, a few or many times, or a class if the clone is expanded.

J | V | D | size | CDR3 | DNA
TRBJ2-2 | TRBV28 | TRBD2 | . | CASSYKTSGGTGELFF | TGTGCCAGCAGTTATAAGACTAGCGGGGGCACCGGGGAGCTGTTTTTT
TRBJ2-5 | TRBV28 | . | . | CASRQKGAFLETQYF | TGTGCCAGCAGGCAAAAAGGGGCATTTCTAGAGACCCAGTACTTC
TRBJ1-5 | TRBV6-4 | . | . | CASSAQISNQPQHF | TGTGCCAGCAGCGCACAGATTAGCAATCAGCCCCAGCATTTT
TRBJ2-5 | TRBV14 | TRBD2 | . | CASSQSAGRVLMDQYF | TGTGCCAGCAGCCAAAGTGCCGGGAGGGTCCTGATGGACCAGTACTTC
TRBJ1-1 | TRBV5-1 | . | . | CASSHGTTNTEAFF | TGCGCCAGCAGCCATGGGACAACGAACACTGAAGCTTTCTTT
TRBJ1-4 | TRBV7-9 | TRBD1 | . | CASSSGQGNEKLFF | TGTGCCAGCAGCTCGGGACAGGGGAACGAAAAACTGTTTTTT
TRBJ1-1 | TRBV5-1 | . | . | CASSRPSGNTEAFF | TGCGCCAGCAGTAGGCCCTCGGGGAACACTGAAGCTTTCTTT
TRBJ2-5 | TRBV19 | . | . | CASSLRGGRETQYF | TGTGCCAGTAGTTTGAGAGGGGGTCGGGAGACCCAGTACTTC
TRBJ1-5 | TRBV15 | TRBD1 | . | CATSSSTGAASGQHF | TGTGCCACCAGCAGTTCCACAGGGGCCGCTTCGGGCCAGCATTTT
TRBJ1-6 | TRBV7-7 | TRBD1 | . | CASSLGQGVDSPLHF | TGTGCTAGCAGCCTCGGACAGGGGGTTGATTCACCCCTCCACTTT
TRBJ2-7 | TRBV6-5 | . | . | CASSYKGAFPYEQYF | TGTGCCAGCAGTTATAAAGGGGCTTTCCCCTACGAGCAGTACTTC
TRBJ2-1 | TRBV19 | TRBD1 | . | CASSTTGTEGNEQFF | TGTGCCAGTAGTACAACCGGGACAGAGGGTAATGAGCAGTTCTTC
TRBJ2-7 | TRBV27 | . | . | CASSFLDRTIGGYEQYF | TGTGCCAGCAGTTTTTTGGACAGGACCATCGGAGGGTACGAGCAGTACTTC
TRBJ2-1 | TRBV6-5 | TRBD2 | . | CASRLTSGSFDEQFF | TGTGCCAGCAGGCTCACTAGCGGGAGTTTCGATGAGCAGTTCTTC
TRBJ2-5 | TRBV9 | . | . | CASSALAKGETQYF | TGTGCCAGCAGCGCACTAGCTAAGGGAGAGACCCAGTACTTC
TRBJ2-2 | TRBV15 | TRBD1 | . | CATSRAGTANTGELFF | TGTGCCACCAGCAGAGCCGGGACAGCTAACACCGGGGAGCTGTTTTTT
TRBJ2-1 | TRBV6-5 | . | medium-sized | CASSRQTENEQFF | TGTGCCAGCAGCCGACAGACAGAAAATGAGCAGTTCTTC
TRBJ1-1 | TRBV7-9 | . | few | CASSLDGTEAFF | TGTGCCAGCAGCCTAGACGGCACTGAAGCTTTCTTT
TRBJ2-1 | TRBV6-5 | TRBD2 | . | CASSVGTSSYNEQFF | TGTGCCAGCAGTGTCGGGACTAGCTCCTACAATGAGCAGTTCTTC
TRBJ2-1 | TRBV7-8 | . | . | CASSPSGLGQFF | TGTGCCAGCAGCCCCTCGGGGTTAGGTCAGTTCTTC
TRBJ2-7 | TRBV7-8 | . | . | CASSEQGYEQYF | TGTGCCAGCAGCGAACAGGGCTACGAGCAGTACTTC
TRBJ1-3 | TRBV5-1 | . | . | CASSLWAGGNTIYF | TGCGCCAGCAGCTTGTGGGCAGGCGGAAACACCATATATTTT
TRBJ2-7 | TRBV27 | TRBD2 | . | CASSLLSGGAGEQYF | TGTGCCAGCAGTCTACTTAGCGGGGGGGCAGGCGAGCAGTACTTC
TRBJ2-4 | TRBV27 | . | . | CASSSLGGGKNIQYF | TGTGCCAGCAGTTCCCTCGGTGGAGGCAAAAACATTCAGTACTTC
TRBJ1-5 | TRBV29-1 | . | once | CSVGGIDQPQHF | TGCAGCGTTGGAGGGATCGATCAGCCCCAGCATTTT
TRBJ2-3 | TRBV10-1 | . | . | CASSMVADNTDTQYF | TGCGCCAGCAGTATGGTAGCGGATAACACAGATACGCAGTATTTT
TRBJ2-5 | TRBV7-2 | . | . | CASSLGESSGPQETQYF | TGTGCCAGCAGCTTAGGGGAATCAAGCGGGCCTCAAGAGACCCAGTACTTC
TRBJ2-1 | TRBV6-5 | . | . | CASRYSSYNEQFF | TGTGCCAGCCGGTATAGCTCCTACAATGAGCAGTTCTTC
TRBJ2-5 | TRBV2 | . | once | CASSAETSRQETQYF | TGTGCCAGCAGCGCCGAGACTAGTCGGCAAGAGACCCAGTACTTC
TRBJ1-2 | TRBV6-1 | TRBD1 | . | CASSDRDRLTGYTF | TGTGCCAGCAGCGACCGGGACAGGCTAACGGGCTACACCTTC
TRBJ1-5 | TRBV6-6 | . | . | CASSVKSSNQPQHF | TGTGCCAGCAGTGTTAAGAGCAGCAATCAGCCCCAGCATTTT
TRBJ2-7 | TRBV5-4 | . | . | CASSRRVGGIYEQYF | TGTGCCAGCAGCCGGAGAGTCGGCGGCATATACGAGCAGTACTTC
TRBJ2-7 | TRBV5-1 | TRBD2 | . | CASSLTSGGYEQYF | TGCGCCAGCAGTTTGACTAGCGGGGGATACGAGCAGTACTTC
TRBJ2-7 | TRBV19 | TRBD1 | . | CASKTTTGTGMYEQYF | TGTGCCAGTAAAACTACGACCGGGACAGGGATGTACGAGCAGTACTTC
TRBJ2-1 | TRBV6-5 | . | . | CATTNLNEQFF | TGTGCCACCACAAATTTGAATGAGCAGTTCTTC
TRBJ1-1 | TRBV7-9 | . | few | CASSYSGENTEAFF | TGTGCCAGCAGCTATAGCGGCGAGAACACTGAAGCTTTCTTT
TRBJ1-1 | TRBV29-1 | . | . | CSADRTNTEAFF | TGCAGCGCCGACAGAACCAACACTGAAGCTTTCTTT
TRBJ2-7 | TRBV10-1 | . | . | CASSDGGPSGEQYF | TGCGCCAGCAGTGACGGCGGTCCAAGCGGCGAGCAGTACTTC
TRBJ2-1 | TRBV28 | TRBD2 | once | CASSAGTSGTYNEQFF | TGTGCCAGCAGTGCCGGGACTAGCGGGACTTACAATGAGCAGTTCTTC
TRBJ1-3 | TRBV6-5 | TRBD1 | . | CASSTSDRGGNTIYF | TGTGCCAGCAGTACTTCCGACAGGGGAGGAAACACCATATATTTT
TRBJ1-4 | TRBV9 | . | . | CASTRGLLPEKLFF | TGTGCCAGCACTCGTGGACTATTGCCCGAAAAACTGTTTTTT
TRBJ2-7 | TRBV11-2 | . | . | CASSDLEPYEQYF | TGTGCCAGCAGCGATCTAGAACCCTACGAGCAGTACTTC
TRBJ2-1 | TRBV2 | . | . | CASSEYRSYEQFF | TGTGCCAGCAGTGAGTACCGGTCCTACGAGCAGTTCTTC
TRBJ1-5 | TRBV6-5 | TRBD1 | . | CASRVHGQDQPQHF | TGTGCCAGCAGGGTACACGGACAGGATCAGCCCCAGCATTTT
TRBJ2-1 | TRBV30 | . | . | CAWTLSYNEQFF | TGTGCCTGGACCCTATCCTACAATGAGCAGTTCTTC
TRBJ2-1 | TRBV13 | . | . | CASNSRRGEQFF | TGTGCCAGCAACTCGCGCAGGGGTGAGCAGTTCTTC